The entry that follows covers one TCR beta chain sequence. This record comes from a study of blood T cell repertoires in COVID-19. Using immunoSEQ multiplex PCR, the repertoire was profiled, and TCRdb retains in-frame clones only, with some absent. Of approximately 69,000 clones in the sample, 60% to 85% were seen once. Specimen: peripheral blood. The receptor comes from a man in his sixties with acute or convalescent COVID-19.

The CDR3 DNA follows: TGTGCCAGCGCAACAGGGGGCGCGGATTCACCCCTCCACTTT. It translates to CASATGGADSPLHF. This chain uses TRBV18 with TRBJ1-6; TRBD1 matches at 9 bases. J was trimmed by 8 bases and V by 8 bases; bases with no gene match: 7. CDR1 is KGHSH and CDR2 is LQKENI in the germline V gene. The CDR3 totals 14 residues.